Listed below are T cell receptor beta chains from one sample, sequenced in a study of tumor-infiltrating lymphocytes in primary liver carcinoma. TCRdb analysed the multiplex PCR reads with MiXCR anew, one entry per CDR3 protein. The table shows under 150,000 distinct CDR3 sequences, with around 65% occurring only once. The specimen sequenced was tumor-adjacent normal liver tissue. These receptors came from a woman aged 55-70 years with primary liver carcinoma and hepatitis B virus infection. Both conserved end residues are part of each CDR3. A D gene is named only where the DNA matches it firmly. Only some rows state a clone size, as once, few, many or a class for expanded clones.

J gene | D gene | clone size | V gene | CDR3 protein | CDR3 DNA
TRBJ1-4 | . | once | TRBV12-3/TRBV12-4 | CASSSMGGGEKLFF | TGTGCCAGCAGTTCCATGGGAGGCGGGGAAAAATTGTTTTTT
TRBJ2-1 | . | . | TRBV11-2 | CASSLDLTGSDDEQFF | TGTGCCAGCAGCTTAGATCTGACGGGTAGTGACGATGAGCAGTTCTTC
TRBJ1-1 | TRBD1 | medium-sized | TRBV6-2/TRBV6-3 | CASTGRVGRGDTEAFF | TGTGCCAGCACCGGACGAGTAGGCAGGGGGGACACTGAAGCTTTCTTT
TRBJ1-4 | TRBD1 | many | TRBV5-6 | CASSHEGARHEKLFF | TGTGCCAGCAGTCACGAGGGGGCGCGTCATGAAAAACTGTTTTTT
TRBJ2-3 | . | . | TRBV15 | CATAPKGDVTDTQYF | TGTGCCACCGCCCCCAAAGGGGACGTGACAGATACGCAGTATTTT
TRBJ2-5 | TRBD2 | . | TRBV4-1 | CASSQGGGAGGRASRELITQYF | TGCGCCAGCAGCCAAGGGGGGGGAGCTGGCGGGAGGGCCTCGCGAGAATTGATAACCCAGTACTTC
TRBJ2-7 | . | . | TRBV29-1 | CSVEDSATNEQYF | TGCAGCGTTGAAGACTCGGCAACCAACGAGCAATACTTC
TRBJ1-2 | . | . | TRBV6-5 | CANSYGGGNGYTF | TGTGCCAACAGTTACGGGGGGGGCAACGGCTACACCTTC
TRBJ1-2 | . | . | TRBV6-2/TRBV6-3 | CASRGHGTNYGYTF | TGTGCCAGCAGGGGACATGGGACAAACTATGGTTACACCTTC
TRBJ2-7 | . | many | TRBV29-1 | CSVLTFTAPYEQYF | TGCAGCGTGCTAACTTTTACAGCCCCCTACGAGCAGTACTTC
TRBJ2-2 | . | . | TRBV13 | CTSSNRAGELFF | TGTACCAGCAGCAATAGAGCTGGGGAGCTGTTTTTT
TRBJ2-7 | . | . | TRBV10-3 | CAISESGDTYYEQYF | TGTGCCATCAGTGAGTCCGGGGACACCTACTACGAGCAGTACTTC
TRBJ2-2 | TRBD1 | . | TRBV11-2 | CASGFDRANTGVLFF | TGTGCCAGCGGCTTCGACAGGGCGAACACCGGGGTACTGTTTTTT
TRBJ2-1 | TRBD1 | . | TRBV11-2 | CASSLIHGQGYKGEQFF | TGTGCCAGCAGCTTAATCCACGGACAGGGGTACAAGGGTGAGCAGTTCTTC
TRBJ2-5 | . | . | TRBV7-9 | CASTLARGVGTQYF | TGTGCCAGCACCTTAGCGCGGGGAGTCGGGACCCAGTACTTC
TRBJ1-1 | . | many | TRBV6-5 | CASSRDINTEAFF | TGTGCCAGCAGCCGGGACATCAACACTGAAGCTTTCTTT